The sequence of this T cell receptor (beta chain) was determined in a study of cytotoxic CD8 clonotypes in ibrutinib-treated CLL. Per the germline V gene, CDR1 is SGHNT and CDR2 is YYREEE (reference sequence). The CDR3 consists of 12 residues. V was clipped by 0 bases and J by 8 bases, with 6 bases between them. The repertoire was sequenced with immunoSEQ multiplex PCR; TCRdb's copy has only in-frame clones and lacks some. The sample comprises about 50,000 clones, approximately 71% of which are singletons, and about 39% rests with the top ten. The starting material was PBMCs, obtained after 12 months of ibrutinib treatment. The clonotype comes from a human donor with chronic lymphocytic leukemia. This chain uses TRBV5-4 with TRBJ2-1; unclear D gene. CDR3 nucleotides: TGTGCCAGCAGCTTGGACAGCTATGAGCAGTTCTTC. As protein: CASSLDSYEQFF.